This T cell receptor (beta chain) is drawn from a study of spatial heterogeneity in lung cancer (dated by TCRdb to about 2019). Notes on the research overall: Beta-chain transcripts were consistently detected in greater numbers than alpha-chain transcripts, which likely reflects a higher abundance of beta-chain transcripts. Both alpha and beta chains were TCR-sequenced in about 240 tumor regions, 64 matched nontumor lung samples and over 55 PBMC samples obtained at surgery. TCR repertoire features were related to nonsynonymous mutation counts determined by whole-exome sequencing of tumor tissue. In the raw uncorrected reads, each unique combination of TCR and UMI appeared more than ten times on average. In non-small cell lung cancer, the study made a quantitative comparison of TCR alpha and beta repertoires among multiple tumor regions, matched nontumor lung and blood. General study outcomes and caveats: Ubiquitous expanded tumor TCRs were detected in blood more often at tumor resection than at routine follow-up. Additional single-cell paired TCR alpha and beta sequencing was considered necessary to confirm, at a functional level, the hypothesis that regional TCRs recognize regional mutations.

The time point label, read with the paper, signifies: sample taken at primary tumor resection. Donors were over 60 patients with early-stage, untreated non-small cell lung cancer from the lung TRACERx cohort. Whole RNA extracted from tumor and nontumor lung tissue, or from cryopreserved PBMC samples, was used for TCR sequencing without cell sorting. Only patients for whom sufficient RNA was available from at least two tumor regions were selected for TCR sequencing. The CDR3 comprises 13 residues, both ends counted. Here the CDR3 DNA is all that survives: 39 bases in frame from base 1. The germline V gene (reference sequence) sets CDR1 to DFQATT and CDR2 to SNEGSKA. Relative to germline, V is 3 bases shorter and J is 0 bases shorter, with 8 bases between their ends. The library was made by 5' RACE. The run used a NextSeq 500. In the TCR library protocol, a unique molecular identifier was attached to each TCR cDNA molecule so that PCR and sequencing errors could be corrected. For the original study's pipeline: Decombinator tools were used for TCR identification, UMI-based error correction and CDR3 extraction. Expanded TCRs were defined as those above a frequency of 2 per 1,000, corresponding to the top 1% of the tumor frequency distribution. Renyi diversity was computed with the R vegan package after each repertoire had been subsampled 100 times to 5,000 TCRs. CDR3 similarity networks were built from amino acid triplet string-kernel similarity, connecting CDR3s with pairwise similarity above 0.82. Through fastp at Q25 and MiXCR, TCRdb rebuilt clones from the public reads, retaining in-frame beta chains. When rows share a CDR3 protein, they turn into one entry using the most common DNA and genes. None of the V and J calls come from the authors' own analysis; TCRdb made them. Across this sample there are about 78,000 distinct CDR3 sequences, with 8% seen only once. The ten largest clones add up to 6.8% of the sample.

Concerning this clonotype itself: No cognate antigen has been identified for it. A much bigger clone sits one base away, suggesting this may be a read error. The conserved phenylalanine or tryptophan is not found at the CDR3 terminus, so this likely reflects a read error.

Sequencing used PBMCs, obtained at surgery. The source is a male donor with early-stage non-small cell lung cancer. The V and J segments used are TRBV20-1 and TRBJ1-1; no D gene call is confident. At the DNA level, the sequence is TGCAGTGCTAGGAGACAAATGAACACTGAAGCTTTCTTA. It translates to CSARRQMNTEAFL.